These 25 T cell receptor beta chains came from one sample sequenced in a study of T-cell reconstitution after alpha-beta-depleted transplantation in children. Using unique molecular identifiers, the investigators prepared the TCRbeta library. Using its own MiXCR run on the PCR reads, TCRdb lists one record per CDR3 protein. This table holds roughly 500,000 distinct CDR3 sequences, approximately 30% found once. The sample consisted of PBMCs from the stem cell graft donor, taken from the stem cell graft. The receptors stem from a human donor who donated a stem cell graft to a child with aplastic anemia.

This clonotype appeared a few times. V and J are TRBV7-2 and TRBJ2-3; 13 positions agree with TRBD2. The length of the CDR3 is 17 residues. Germline CDR1 is SGHTA and CDR2 is FQGNSA. The V and J ends lost 1 base and 4 bases, in that order; junction bases with no gene match: 5. The CDR3 spells CASSLGTSGSFSDTQYF. Written as DNA, the CDR3 is TGTGCCAGCAGCTTAGGGACTAGCGGGAGTTTTTCAGATACGCAGTATTTT. Variable domain in full (rest from reference TRBV7-2 and TRBJ2-3): GAGVSQSPSNKVTEKGKDVELRCDPISGHTALYWYRQSLGQGLEFLIYFQGNSAPDKSGLPSDRFSAERTGGSVSTLTIQRTQQEDSAVYLCASSLGTSGSFSDTQYFGPGTRLTVL.

This clonotype was counted many times. The chain couples TRBV12-3 or TRBV12-4 to TRBJ2-5; 12 nucleotides line up with TRBD2. This CDR3 is built from 15 residues. J lost 5 bases, V lost 8 bases, and 9 bases had no gene match. Here the CDR3 reads CASVRTSGIRETQYF. CDR3 nucleotide sequence: TGTGCCAGCGTCCGGACTAGCGGGATTCGGGAGACCCAGTACTTC.

This chain connects TRBV20-1 to TRBJ1-5, with unresolved D. Trimming pared 3 bases from V and 2 bases from J, leaving 14 bases between. The germline V gene encodes CDR1 DFQATT and CDR2 SNEGSKA (reference sequence). CDR3 size: 15 residues. CDR3 in DNA: TGCAGTGCTAGCCACACGTCATGGGGCAATCAGCCCCAGCATTTT. Translation gives CSASHTSWGNQPQHF.

This chain joins TRBV20-1 and TRBJ2-1; D is uncertain. V was clipped by 1 base and J by 7 bases, with 11 bases between them. Germline V CDR1 and CDR2: DFQATT, SNEGSKA (reference sequence). CDR3 size: 13 residues. CDR3 protein: CSARGAGMNEQFF. CDR3 DNA sequence: TGCAGTGCTAGAGGTGCTGGTATGAATGAGCAGTTCTTC.

This rearrangement joins TRBV28 to TRBJ2-6; D is unresolved. V was clipped by 7 bases and J by 3 bases, with 10 bases between them. CDR1 is MDHEN, CDR2 SYDVKM, per germline. The CDR3 consists of 14 residues. CDR3 bases: TGTGCCAGCAACGCAGTAGGTGGGGCCAACGTCCTGACTTTC. Its translation is CASNAVGGANVLTF.

This clonotype appeared a few times. The genes are TRBV18 and TRBJ1-5, with 9 bases fitting TRBD1. Unmatched junction bases numbered 5, after V lost 2 bases and J lost 9 bases. Looked up from germline, CDR1 is KGHSH and CDR2 is LQKENI. This CDR3 is 14 amino acids long. CDR3 amino acids: CASSPGTGIGPQHF. The CDR3 DNA reads TGTGCCAGCTCACCAGGGACAGGGATAGGGCCCCAGCATTTT.

J is TRBJ2-5 and V is TRBV15, with D tentatively TRBD1 (5 bases). The germline V and J ends were trimmed by 8 bases and 5 bases, with 9 bases remaining between them. CDR1 and CDR2 (germline): LNHNV, YYDKDF (reference sequence). This CDR3 is 11 amino acids long. DNA for the CDR3: TGTGCCACCTGGGGCAGGGAGACCCAGTACTTC. Residues: CATWGRETQYF.

This clonotype was detected a few times. The rearrangement links TRBV18 to TRBJ2-3; weak D call: TRBD1 (5 bases). CDR1 and CDR2 (germline): KGHSH, LQKENI. Between the trimmed V and J ends, which lost 5 bases and 9 bases, there was a span of 12 bases. The CDR3 has 12 amino acids. Here the CDR3 DNA reads TGTGCCAGCTCATTCATCCCAGGGACGCAGTATTTT. Protein sequence: CASSFIPGTQYF.

This clonotype turned up a few times. The rearrangement joins TRBV7-9 to TRBJ2-7; no definite D call. CDR1 and CDR2 (germline): SEHNR, FQNEAQ (reference sequence). V gave up 5 bases and J gave up 5 bases, with 10 bases separating them. The CDR3 is made up of 12 amino acids. The CDR3 sequence: CASSTNGHEQYF. The CDR3, as DNA: TGTGCCAGCAGCACAAACGGCCACGAGCAGTACTTC.

This chain uses TRBV11-1 with TRBJ2-1; TRBD2 agrees at 7 bases. The CDR3 loop spans 18 amino acids. V shed 2 bases, J shed 0 bases, and the junction held 10 bases outside the gene matches. Germline V gene sequence: CDR1 SGHAT, CDR2 FQDESV (reference sequence). The CDR3 nucleotides are TGTGCCAGCAGCTTACCCGCGGCTAGCGGCAGCTCCTACAATGAGCAGTTCTTC. Its protein product is CASSLPAASGSSYNEQFF.

This clonotype was seen a few times. This chain joins TRBV6-1 and TRBJ2-3; 11 nucleotides align to TRBD2. Per the germline V gene, CDR1 is MNHNS and CDR2 is SASEGT. The CDR3 length is 15 residues. V lost 3 bases to trimming and J lost 4 bases; unmatched junction nucleotides: 3. The CDR3 is CASSDSGRGADTQYF. In DNA form, the CDR3 reads TGTGCCAGCAGTGATAGCGGGAGGGGCGCAGATACGCAGTATTTT.

The chain employs TRBV15 and TRBJ2-4; unclear D gene. V lost 0 bases and J 3 bases, leaving 3 bases between the germline ends. Germline values: CDR1 LNHNV, CDR2 YYDKDF (reference sequence). This CDR3 is built from 13 residues. The CDR3 region is CATSREYKNIQYF. CDR3 bases: TGTGCCACCAGCAGAGAGTACAAAAACATTCAGTACTTC.

This clonotype was seen a handful of times. V usage is TRBV9 and J usage is TRBJ2-2; tentatively, D is TRBD1 (5 bases). V lost 3 bases to trimming and J lost 0 bases, with 9 bases between them. The CDR3 contains 15 residues. Germline V gene sequence: CDR1 SGDLS, CDR2 YYNGEE. CDR3 in amino acids: CASSATATNTGELFF. The CDR3 region has the DNA TGTGCCAGCAGCGCGACAGCCACGAACACCGGGGAGCTGTTTTTT.

The V and J genes are TRBV12-3 or TRBV12-4 and TRBJ1-2; D not resolved. V was clipped by 7 bases and J by 7 bases, with 13 bases between them. The CDR3 is made up of 12 amino acids. Written as DNA, the CDR3 is TGTGCCAGCATTCAGGCGGTTGGTGGCTACACCTTC. Amino acids: CASIQAVGGYTF.

This clonotype occurred a few times. The chain joins TRBV5-5 to TRBJ1-2, with D possibly TRBD1 on 5 matching bases. The CDR3 runs to 14 residues. CDR1 and CDR2 (germline): SGHKS, YYEKEE (reference sequence). V was shortened by 5 bases and J by 7 bases, with 18 bases between the two germline ends. The CDR3 spells CASRDPRAAFGYTF. Written as DNA, the CDR3 is TGTGCCAGCAGGGATCCCAGGGCCGCGTTTGGCTACACCTTC.

The V and J genes are TRBV9 and TRBJ2-1; either TRBD1 or TRBD2 may supply D (6 bases each). Germline-derived CDR1 and CDR2 are SGDLS and YYNGEE. V was trimmed by 2 bases and J by 4 bases, leaving 13 bases between them. CDR3 length: 15 residues. In DNA form, the CDR3 reads TGTGCCAGCAGCGTTGGGGGGCTCGCTTACAATGAGCAGTTCTTC. This codes for CASSVGGLAYNEQFF.

The genes are TRBV6-1 and TRBJ1-4; no reliable D call. CDR1 MNHNS and CDR2 SASEGT come from the germline V gene. V lost 7 bases and J 5 bases, leaving 14 bases between the germline ends. This CDR3 contains 14 residues. The CDR3 spells CASTLRGLNEKLFF. The CDR3 nucleotides are TGTGCCAGCACCCTGCGGGGATTAAATGAAAAACTGTTTTTT.

The rearrangement joins TRBV28 to TRBJ2-7, with unresolved D. The germline V and J ends were trimmed by 8 bases and 4 bases, with 9 bases remaining between them. The germline gives CDR1 MDHEN, CDR2 SYDVKM. The CDR3 contains 11 residues. CDR3 bases: TGTGCCAGCGGCTTGGGTTACGAGCAGTACTTC. Its protein is CASGLGYEQYF.

This clonotype was seen a handful of times. The chain employs TRBV29-1 and TRBJ2-3; D unclear. Between the trimmed V and J ends, which lost 7 bases and 4 bases, there was a span of 9 bases. Germline V gene lookup returns CDR1 SQVTM and CDR2 ANQGSEA. CDR3 length: 11 amino acids. The CDR3 is CSAARSDTQYF. The CDR3 DNA reads as TGCAGCGCCGCGCGGTCAGATACGCAGTATTTT.

The table lists this clonotype with a few counts. The chain couples TRBV12-3 or TRBV12-4 to TRBJ2-1; D gene ambiguous. The CDR3 extends over 13 amino acids. V lost 6 bases and J 6 bases, leaving 12 bases between the germline ends. The CDR3 bases are TGTGCCAGCAGCACCATCGGAGCCAATGAGCAGTTCTTC. Translation gives CASSTIGANEQFF.

J is TRBJ1-1 and V is TRBV28; a possible D gene is TRBD1 (6 bases). Trimming stripped 3 bases from V and 1 base from J, with 15 bases between. The CDR3 is 16 residues long. In germline, CDR1 is MDHEN, CDR2 SYDVKM. The chain's CDR3 is CASSFPNRDGNTEAFF. CDR3 nucleotides: TGTGCCAGCAGTTTCCCGAACAGGGATGGGAACACTGAAGCTTTCTTT. Drawing the rest from reference TRBV28 and TRBJ1-1, the complete variable domain is DVKVTQSSRYLVKRTGEKVFLECVQDMDHENMFWYRQDPGLGLRLIYFSYDVKMKEKGDIPEGYSVSREKKERFSLILESASTNQTSMYLCASSFPNRDGNTEAFFGQGTRLTVV.

The V and J genes are TRBV28 and TRBJ1-2; the D gene is possibly TRBD1 (5 bases). CDR3 length: 16 residues. The germline V gene has CDR1 MDHEN and CDR2 SYDVKM. Trimming left V 5 bases short and J 2 bases short, with 18 bases between. The CDR3 nucleotides are TGTGCCAGCAGTACTAGGGTTGGGGCCACGAACTATGGCTACACCTTC. This sequence encodes CASSTRVGATNYGYTF.

In this sample, this clonotype turned up many times. The CDR3 nucleotides are TGTGCCAGCAGCTTGGGGACGAACACTGAAGCTTTCTTT. This translates into CASSLGTNTEAFF. The V and J genes are TRBV12-3 or TRBV12-4 and TRBJ1-1; a possible D gene is TRBD1 (5 bases). CDR3 length equals 13 residues. V lost 6 bases and J lost 1, with 9 bases in between.

The chain uses TRBV20-1 and TRBJ1-1; possible D gene TRBD1, 6 bases. Germline loops: CDR1 DFQATT, CDR2 SNEGSKA (reference sequence). The CDR3 totals 12 residues. The ends were cut back, 5 bases at V and 2 bases at J, with 9 bases in the middle. The CDR3 loop is CSAQGRNTEAFF. Written as DNA, the CDR3 is TGCAGTGCTCAGGGGCGTAACACTGAAGCTTTCTTT.

Only a few counts were recorded for this clonotype. The DNA is omitted, as the CDR3 cannot be located on it reliably, and the CDR3 follows TCRdb's listing. The chain joins TRBV7-5 to TRBJ2-1. TRBV7-5 is assigned pseudogene status. The CDR3 totals 18 residues, both ends included. The CDR3 loop is CISVPGGESGRTYNEQFF.